This TCR beta chain was captured in a study of cytomegalovirus exposure and HLA in healthy donors. General study findings and limits: Segments of the TCR beta V type were, in most cases, productive about 90% or about 30% of the time in an earlier analysis. Later on, a genetic analysis was performed. It linked a missense variant in DCLRE1C with V- and J-gene trimming of TCR beta. Whilst most TCR sequences proved rare, a subset of public TCRs occurred across many donors.

Turning to this clone: Its antigen is as yet unknown.

Amplification used 60 Vbeta primers and 13 Jbeta primers. TCRdb's table, derived via immunoSEQ multiplex PCR, lists solely in-frame clones and lacks some. This repertoire shows 90,000 to 120,000 clones, around 74% found once; its top ten account for roughly 14%. V was clipped by 10 bases and J by 7 bases; unmatched bases: 10. Per the germline V gene, CDR1 is LNHDA and CDR2 is SQIVND (reference sequence). The CDR3 consists of 14 residues. The chain combines TRBV19 with TRBJ1-6; TRBD1 agrees at 7 bases. The receptor's source is a male donor in good health and CMV-seropositive. Sequencing was done on a sample of PBMCs. The CDR3: CATGGQVRNSPLHF. The CDR3 DNA reads as TGTGCCACCGGAGGACAGGTGAGAAATTCACCCCTCCACTTT.